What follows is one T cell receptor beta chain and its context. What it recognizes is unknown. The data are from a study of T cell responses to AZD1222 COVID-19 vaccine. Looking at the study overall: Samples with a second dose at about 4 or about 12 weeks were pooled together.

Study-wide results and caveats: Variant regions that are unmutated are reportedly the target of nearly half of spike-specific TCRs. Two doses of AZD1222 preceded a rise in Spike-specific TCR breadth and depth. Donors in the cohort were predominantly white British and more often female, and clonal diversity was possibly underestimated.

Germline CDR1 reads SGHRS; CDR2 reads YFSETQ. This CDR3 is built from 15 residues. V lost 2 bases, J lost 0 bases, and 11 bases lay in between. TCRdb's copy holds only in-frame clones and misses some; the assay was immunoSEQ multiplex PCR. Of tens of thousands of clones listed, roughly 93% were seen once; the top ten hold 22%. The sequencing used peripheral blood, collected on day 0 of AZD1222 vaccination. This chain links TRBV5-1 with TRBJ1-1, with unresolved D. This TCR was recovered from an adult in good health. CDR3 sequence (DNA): TGCGCCAGCAGCTTACGGGCGTGGATGAACACTGAAGCTTTCTTT. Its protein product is CASSLRAWMNTEAFF. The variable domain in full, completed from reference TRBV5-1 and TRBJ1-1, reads KAGVTQTPRYLIKTRGQQVTLSCSPISGHRSVSWYQQTPGQGLQFLFEYFSETQRNKGNFPGRFSGRQFSNSRSEMNVSTLELGDSALYLCASSLRAWMNTEAFFGQGTRLTVV.